Below are 25 T cell receptor beta chains sequenced from a single sample in a study of blood T cell repertoires in COVID-19. The method was immunoSEQ multiplex PCR; TCRdb's version includes in-frame clones alone and lacks a portion of them. The table includes around 65,000 clones, 70% to 90% detected once. The sequencing input was peripheral blood. Source of these receptors: a human donor in a cohort sampled during active COVID-19.

This clone was counted a single time. The genes are TRBV24-1 and TRBJ2-3, with 7 bases that match TRBD1. The CDR3 length is 15 residues. V shed 7 bases and J 2 bases; nucleotides not matched to a gene: 8. Germline V gene data show CDR1 as KGHDR and CDR2 as SFDVKD. CDR3 loop: CATSRRDSYTDTQYF. The CDR3 coding sequence is TGTGCCACCAGCCGACGGGACAGTTACACAGATACGCAGTATTTT.

This rearrangement joins TRBV4-2 to TRBJ2-3; a weak D match, TRBD2 (6 bases). The CDR3 runs to 14 residues. V was pared by 5 bases and J by 2 bases, with 11 bases between. CDR1 and CDR2 from the germline V gene are LGHNA and YNFKEQ. Here the CDR3 DNA reads TGTGCCAGCAGCTCCCAGCGGGTCACAGATACGCAGTATTTT. Translated: CASSSQRVTDTQYF.

This sequence joins TRBV5-1 and TRBJ2-6, with 10 bases that match TRBD1. This CDR3 spans 17 amino acids. Germline CDR1 SGHRS, CDR2 YFSETQ. V was clipped by 3 bases and J by 1 base; unmatched bases: 4. The CDR3 sequence: CASSSGQGFSGANVLTF. The DNA for the CDR3 is TGCGCCAGCAGCTCGGGACAGGGGTTTTCTGGGGCCAACGTCCTGACTTTC.

The chain uses TRBV7-3 and TRBJ2-2; 9 nucleotides line up with TRBD1. Trimming at V came to 7 bases and at J to 3 bases, leaving 9 bases not matched to a gene. Per germline, CDR1 SGHTA and CDR2 FQGTGA. The CDR3 spans 16 residues. CDR3 sequence: CASNFDRGGDTGELFF. The CDR3 coding sequence is TGTGCCAGCAACTTTGACAGGGGGGGGGACACCGGGGAGCTGTTTTTT.

This clone was counted a single time. This chain connects TRBV5-1 to TRBJ1-2; 7 bases match TRBD1. Germline V gene lookup returns CDR1 SGHRS and CDR2 YFSETQ. CDR3 length: 13 residues. J was trimmed by 2 bases and V by 4 bases; bases with no gene match: 2. The CDR3 DNA follows: TGCGCCAGCAGCGCGGGACAGAACTATGGCTACACCTTC. Amino acid sequence: CASSAGQNYGYTF. The full variable domain, with the rest looked up from reference TRBV5-1 and TRBJ1-2, is KAGVTQTPRYLIKTRGQQVTLSCSPISGHRSVSWYQQTPGQGLQFLFEYFSETQRNKGNFPGRFSGRQFSNSRSEMNVSTLELGDSALYLCASSAGQNYGYTFGSGTRLTVV.

The chain recombines TRBV7-4 with TRBJ2-7, with 8 bases aligning to TRBD2. V shed 5 bases, J shed 0 bases, and the junction held 9 bases outside the gene matches. The CDR3 loop spans 16 amino acids. Looked up from germline, CDR1 is SGHVT and CDR2 is SQSDAQ. Written as DNA, the CDR3 is TGTGCCAGCAGCCTGCGGGGGGCGGTGAACTCCTACGAGCAGTACTTC. It codes for CASSLRGAVNSYEQYF.

The chain combines TRBV24-1 with TRBJ1-5; tentative D call: TRBD1 (5 bases). The germline gives CDR1 KGHDR, CDR2 SFDVKD. The CDR3 contains 15 residues. V was shortened by 3 bases and J by 7 bases, with 15 bases between the two germline ends. For the CDR3, the DNA is TGTGCCACCAGTGATCGCCAGGGAGGAAGGCAGCCCCAGCATTTT. This gives the protein CATSDRQGGRQPQHF.

This chain links TRBV18 with TRBJ2-1; D remains unclear. The CDR3 runs to 14 residues. Trimming shortened V by 1 base and J by 0 bases, and 4 bases separated the two germline ends. Germline V gene data show CDR1 as KGHSH and CDR2 as LQKENI. CDR3 in amino acids: CASSPQSSYNEQFF. CDR3 in DNA: TGTGCCAGCTCACCACAGAGCTCCTACAATGAGCAGTTCTTC.

A note on this clone: This sample also contains other DNA sequences that code for the same CDR3. V usage is TRBV27 and J usage is TRBJ2-7; TRBD1 might be the D (5 bases). V was pared by 2 bases and J by 0 bases, with 11 bases between. This CDR3 has 15 residues. Germline V CDR1 and CDR2: MNHEY, SMNVEV (reference sequence). In nucleotides, the CDR3 is TGTGCCAGCAGTTTAAGGGGTCCTAGCTCCTACGAGCAGTACTTC. This codes for CASSLRGPSSYEQYF.

The rearrangement uses TRBV6-5 and TRBJ2-1, with 10 bases lining up with TRBD2. V was pared by 0 bases and J by 12 bases, with 11 bases of the junction left unmatched. The CDR3 contains 16 residues. From germline, CDR1 is MNHEY and CDR2 SVGAGI. Written as DNA, the CDR3 is TGTGCCAGCAGTTACTCGTCAGCGGGAGGGCCTAGGGGGCAGTTCTTC. Protein sequence: CASSYSSAGGPRGQFF.

V usage is TRBV7-8 and J usage is TRBJ2-1, with 7 bases identical to TRBD2. The trim removed 6 bases at V and 7 bases at J, leaving 12 bases unmatched. There are 15 residues in the CDR3. The V gene's germline CDR1 is SGHVS and CDR2 FQNEAQ. The CDR3 is CASRELAQPQNEQFF. The CDR3 nucleotides are TGTGCCAGCAGAGAACTAGCGCAACCCCAAAATGAGCAGTTCTTC.

The chain carries TRBV7-8 and TRBJ1-1; D gene uncertain. CDR1 and CDR2 from the germline V gene are SGHVS and FQNEAQ. Trimming left V 3 bases short and J 0 bases short, with 5 bases between. The CDR3 is made up of 13 amino acids. The CDR3 DNA is TGTGCCAGCAGCTTTTATATGAACACTGAAGCTTTCTTT. Translating gives CASSFYMNTEAFF.

This chain connects TRBV19 to TRBJ1-1; TRBD1 might be the D (5 bases). CDR3 length: 15 amino acids. Germline CDR1 and CDR2: LNHDA and SQIVND (reference sequence). The V and J ends lost 0 bases and 5 bases respectively, with 13 bases between them. This CDR3 is CASSIEGGGGTEAFF. DNA of the CDR3: TGTGCCAGTAGTATAGAAGGCGGTGGGGGGACTGAAGCTTTCTTT.

J is TRBJ1-2 and V is TRBV9; unclear D gene. Germline V lookup: CDR1 SGDLS, CDR2 YYNGEE. Trimming shortened V by 4 bases and J by 1 base, and 14 bases separated the two germline ends. The CDR3 has 15 amino acids. The CDR3 region has the DNA TGTGCCAGCAGCCCCAGTACCGATATTAACTATGGCTACACCTTC. It encodes CASSPSTDINYGYTF.

The V and J genes are TRBV20-1 and TRBJ1-3; D gene uncertain. CDR3 size: 14 residues. The germline V gene encodes CDR1 DFQATT and CDR2 SNEGSKA (reference sequence). Deletions cut 3 bases from V and 0 bases from J, with 9 bases between. This CDR3 is CSASRQDSGNTIYF. CDR3 coding DNA: TGCAGTGCTAGTCGACAAGACTCTGGAAACACCATATATTTT.

This chain joins TRBV5-1 and TRBJ2-7, with 13 positions matching TRBD2. In germline, CDR1 is SGHRS, CDR2 YFSETQ. This CDR3 contains 16 residues. Trimming cost V 2 bases and J 6 bases; bases outside gene matches: 8. This CDR3 is CASSFWTSGSGGEQYF. The CDR3 nucleotides read TGCGCCAGCAGCTTCTGGACTAGCGGGAGTGGCGGCGAGCAGTACTTC.

This chain uses TRBV2 with TRBJ1-4, with 7 bases aligning to TRBD1. In germline, CDR1 is SNHLY, CDR2 FYNNEI. The CDR3 totals 13 residues. V gave up 5 bases and J gave up 4 bases; unmatched junction bases: 1. CDR3 amino acids: CASSRDSNEKLFF. The CDR3 coding sequence is TGTGCCAGCAGTAGGGACAGTAATGAAAAACTGTTTTTT.

The chain joins TRBV27 to TRBJ2-3, with D possibly TRBD2 on 6 matching bases. With 6 bases removed from V and 6 bases from J, the gap between germline ends came to 16 bases. This CDR3 region has 14 residues. In germline, CDR1 is MNHEY, CDR2 SMNVEV (reference sequence). The DNA for the CDR3 is TGTGCCAGCAGATCGGGACTCTTTAGGGATACGCAGTATTTT. This translates into CASRSGLFRDTQYF.

This chain joins TRBV7-3 and TRBJ2-2; 8 nucleotides line up with TRBD2. V trimming: 1 base; J trimming: 4 bases; junction bases outside the gene matches: 11. Germline CDR1 SGHTA, CDR2 FQGTGA. There are 18 residues in the CDR3. The DNA of the CDR3 is TGTGCCAGCAGCTTAAATCTTTGGGCGGGAGGACGCACCGGGGAGCTGTTTTTT. Translation: CASSLNLWAGGRTGELFF. The whole variable domain, remainder taken from reference TRBV7-3 and TRBJ2-2, is GAGVSQTPSNKVTEKGKYVELRCDPISGHTALYWYRQSLGQGPEFLIYFQGTGAADDSGLPNDRFFAVRPEGSVSTLKIQRTERGDSAVYLCASSLNLWAGGRTGELFFGEGSRLTVL.

The chain has TRBV19 and TRBJ1-1; TRBD1 matches at 10 bases. V gave up 7 bases and J gave up 0 bases; unmatched junction bases: 5. Germline assignment: CDR1 LNHDA and CDR2 SQIVND (reference sequence). CDR3 length: 15 amino acids. The CDR3 is CASTRTGGMNTEAFF. The CDR3 DNA reads as TGTGCCAGTACCCGGACAGGGGGGATGAACACTGAAGCTTTCTTT.

The V and J genes are TRBV25-1 and TRBJ2-1; tentatively, D is TRBD2 (6 bases). CDR1 MGHDK and CDR2 SYGVNS come from the germline V gene. Trimming left V 5 bases short and J 9 bases short, with 8 bases between. CDR3 length: 11 residues. CDR3 protein: CASSKTSEQFF. CDR3 nucleotide sequence: TGTGCCAGCAGTAAGACTAGTGAGCAGTTCTTC.

The chain links TRBV9 to TRBJ2-5; 7 bases are a match to TRBD1. The CDR3 is made up of 14 amino acids. V was clipped by 4 bases and J by 5 bases; unmatched bases: 8. Germline V CDR1 and CDR2: SGDLS, YYNGEE. CDR3 region: CASSPGTVGETQYF. Written as DNA, the CDR3 is TGTGCCAGCAGCCCAGGGACAGTCGGGGAGACCCAGTACTTC. Combining the CDR3 with reference TRBV9 and TRBJ2-5 gives the whole variable domain DSGVTQTPKHLITATGQRVTLRCSPRSGDLSVYWYQQSLDQGLQFLIQYYNGEERAKGNILERFSAQQFPDLHSELNLSSLELGDSALYFCASSPGTVGETQYFGPGTRLLVL.

This clone was seen a handful of times. The rearrangement joins TRBV5-5 to TRBJ2-7; D is unclear. This CDR3 is built from 13 residues. The V and J ends lost 0 bases and 0 bases respectively, with 4 bases between them. The germline CDR1 and CDR2 sequences are SGHKS and YYEKEE (reference sequence). In DNA, the CDR3 is TGTGCCAGCAGCTTGGTCCGCTCCTACGAGCAGTACTTC. Amino acid sequence: CASSLVRSYEQYF. The whole variable domain, filled in from reference TRBV5-5 and TRBJ2-7, reads DAGVTQSPTHLIKTRGQQVTLRCSPISGHKSVSWYQQVLGQGPQFIFQYYEKEERGRGNFPDRFSARQFPNYSSELNVNALLLGDSALYLCASSLVRSYEQYFGPGTRLTVT.

V and J are TRBV7-9 and TRBJ1-5; 7 nucleotides line up with TRBD1. Germline V gives CDR1 SEHNR, CDR2 FQNEAQ (reference sequence). Germline trimming cut 5 bases from V and 3 bases from J; bases unmatched to any gene: 4. CDR3 length equals 14 residues. CDR3 DNA: TGTGCCAGCAGCATGGACAGGATCAATCAGCCCCAGCATTTT. Translating it yields CASSMDRINQPQHF.

The chain uses TRBV5-4 and TRBJ2-2; tentative D call: TRBD2 (5 bases). Deletions cut 4 bases from V and 1 base from J, with 11 bases between. CDR1 and CDR2 (germline): SGHNT, YYREEE (reference sequence). The CDR3 is 15 residues long. This CDR3 reads CASSRPEGNTGELFF. As DNA, the CDR3 is TGTGCCAGCAGCCGACCAGAGGGGAACACCGGGGAGCTGTTTTTT.